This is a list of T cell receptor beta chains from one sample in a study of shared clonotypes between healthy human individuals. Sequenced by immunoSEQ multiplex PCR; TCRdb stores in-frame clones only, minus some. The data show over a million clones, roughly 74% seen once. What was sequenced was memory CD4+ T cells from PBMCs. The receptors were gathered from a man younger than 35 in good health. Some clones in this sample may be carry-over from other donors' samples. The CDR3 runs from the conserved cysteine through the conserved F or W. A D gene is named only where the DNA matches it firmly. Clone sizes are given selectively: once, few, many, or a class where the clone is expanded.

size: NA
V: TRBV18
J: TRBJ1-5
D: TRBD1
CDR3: CASSPPSTGGRQPQHF
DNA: TGTGCCAGCTCACCACCGTCGACAGGGGGAAGACAGCCCCAGCATTTT

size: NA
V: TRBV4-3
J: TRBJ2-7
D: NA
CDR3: CASSQDVSADYQYF
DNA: TGCGCCAGCAGCCAAGATGTGAGTGCGGACTATCAGTACTTC

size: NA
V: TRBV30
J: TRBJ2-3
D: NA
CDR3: CAWSARGTQYF
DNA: TGTGCCTGGAGCGCGAGGGGCACGCAGTATTTT

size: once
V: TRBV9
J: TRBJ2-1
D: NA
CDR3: CASSLSSATYNEQFF
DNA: TGTGCCAGCAGCCTCTCTAGCGCCACCTACAATGAGCAGTTCTTC

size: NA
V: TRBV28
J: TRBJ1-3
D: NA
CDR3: CASTSPGIGENTIYF
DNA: TGTGCCAGCACCTCACCCGGTATAGGAGAAAACACCATATATTTT

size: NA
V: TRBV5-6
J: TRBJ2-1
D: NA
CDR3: CASSSTGYNEQFF
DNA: TGTGCCAGCAGCTCGACGGGCTACAATGAGCAGTTCTTC

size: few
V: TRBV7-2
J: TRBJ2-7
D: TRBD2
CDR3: CASSLAAGGAYEQYF
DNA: TGTGCCAGCAGCTTAGCCGCGGGAGGGGCCTACGAGCAGTACTTC

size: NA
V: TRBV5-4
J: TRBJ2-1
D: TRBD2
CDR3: CASSRGLAGVYNEQFF
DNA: TGTGCCAGCAGCCGGGGACTAGCGGGAGTTTACAATGAGCAGTTCTTC

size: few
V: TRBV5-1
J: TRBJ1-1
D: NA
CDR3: CASSLATGDTEAFF
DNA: TGCGCCAGCAGCCTTGCTACGGGGGACACTGAAGCTTTCTTT

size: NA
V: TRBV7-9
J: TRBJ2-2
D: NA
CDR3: CASFPQLQDTGELFF
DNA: TGTGCCAGCTTCCCTCAGCTACAAGACACCGGGGAGCTGTTTTTT

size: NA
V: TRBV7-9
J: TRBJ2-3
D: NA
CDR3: CASSRQGLGTDTQYF
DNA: TGTGCCAGCAGCCGCCAAGGGTTGGGCACAGATACGCAGTATTTT

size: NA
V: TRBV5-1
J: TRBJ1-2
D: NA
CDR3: CATSNGLYGYTF
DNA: TGCGCCACCTCGAATGGCCTTTATGGCTACACCTTC

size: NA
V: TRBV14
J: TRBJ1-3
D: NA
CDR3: CASRKTGSGNTIYF
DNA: TGTGCCAGCCGTAAGACAGGCTCTGGAAACACCATATATTTT

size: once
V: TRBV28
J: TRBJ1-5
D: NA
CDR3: CASSPPSGYNQPQHF
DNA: TGTGCCAGCAGCCCACCTTCAGGGTACAATCAGCCCCAGCATTTT

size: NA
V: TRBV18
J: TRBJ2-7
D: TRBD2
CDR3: CASSPRLLAGGNYEQYF
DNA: TGTGCCAGCTCACCACGCCTACTAGCGGGAGGGAACTACGAGCAGTACTTC

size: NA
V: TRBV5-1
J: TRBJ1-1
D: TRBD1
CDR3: CASSLVGQETEAFF
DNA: TGCGCCAGCAGCTTGGTCGGACAGGAAACTGAAGCTTTCTTT

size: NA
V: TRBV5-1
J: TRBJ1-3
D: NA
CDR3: CASSLEGSGNTIYF
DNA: TGCGCCAGCAGCTTAGAGGGCTCTGGAAACACCATATATTTT

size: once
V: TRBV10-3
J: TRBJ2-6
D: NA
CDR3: CAISPGGSAGANVLTF
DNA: TGTGCCATCAGTCCGGGGGGCTCGGCCGGGGCCAACGTCCTGACTTTC

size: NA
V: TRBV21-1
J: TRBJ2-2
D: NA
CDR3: CASSRGGSGELFF
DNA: TGTGCCAGCAGCAGAGGAGGGTCCGGGGAGCTGTTTTTT

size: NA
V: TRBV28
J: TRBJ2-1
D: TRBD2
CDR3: CASSGVWAGGYNEQFF
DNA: TGTGCCAGCAGTGGGGTCTGGGCGGGAGGGTACAATGAGCAGTTCTTC

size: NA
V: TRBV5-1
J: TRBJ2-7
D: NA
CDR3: CASSLDAGYGEQYF
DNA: TGCGCCAGCAGCTTGGATGCAGGCTACGGGGAGCAGTACTTC

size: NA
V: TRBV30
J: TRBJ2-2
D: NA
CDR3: CAWTHTDRPNTGELFF
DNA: TGTGCCTGGACCCACACCGACAGGCCGAACACCGGGGAGCTGTTTTTT

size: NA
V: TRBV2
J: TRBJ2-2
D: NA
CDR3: CASTRDTGELFF
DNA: TGTGCCAGCACACGGGACACCGGGGAGCTGTTTTTT

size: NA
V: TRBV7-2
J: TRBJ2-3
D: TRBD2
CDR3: CASSWAGTSEYTQYF
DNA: TGTGCCAGCAGCTGGGCAGGGACTAGCGAGTATACGCAGTATTTT

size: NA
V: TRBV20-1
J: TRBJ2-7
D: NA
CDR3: CSAMGGGEQYF
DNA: TGCAGTGCTATGGGAGGTGGCGAGCAGTACTTC

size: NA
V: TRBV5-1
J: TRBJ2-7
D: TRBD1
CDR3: CASSLSGQGVYEQYF
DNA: TGCGCCAGCAGCCTTTCGGGACAGGGGGTCTACGAGCAGTACTTC

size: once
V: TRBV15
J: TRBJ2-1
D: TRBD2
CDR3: CATSRQRTSGRALHNEQFF
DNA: TGTGCCACCAGCAGACAACGTACTAGCGGGAGGGCCCTACACAATGAGCAGTTCTTC

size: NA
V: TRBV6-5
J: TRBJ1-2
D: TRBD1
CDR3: CASRPQGARGYTF
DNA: TGTGCCAGCAGACCGCAGGGGGCGCGGGGCTACACCTTC

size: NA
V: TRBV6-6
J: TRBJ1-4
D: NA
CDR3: CASSRPNEKLFF
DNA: TGTGCCAGCTCCAGGCCGAATGAAAAACTGTTTTTT

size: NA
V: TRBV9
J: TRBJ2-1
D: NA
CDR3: CASSVTGTPSYNEQFF
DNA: TGTGCCAGCAGCGTAACCGGGACACCATCCTACAATGAGCAGTTCTTC

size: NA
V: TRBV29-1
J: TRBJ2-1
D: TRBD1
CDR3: CSVSGTDNEQFF
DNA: TGCAGCGTTAGTGGGACAGACAATGAGCAGTTCTTC

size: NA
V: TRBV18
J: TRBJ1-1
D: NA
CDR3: CASSQRRGLGLMNTEAFF
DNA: TGTGCCAGCTCACAACGCCGTGGTTTGGGGTTGATGAACACTGAAGCTTTCTTT

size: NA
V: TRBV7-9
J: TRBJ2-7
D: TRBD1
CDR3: CASSSGAGGYEQYF
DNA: TGTGCCAGCAGTTCAGGGGCAGGGGGCTACGAGCAGTACTTC

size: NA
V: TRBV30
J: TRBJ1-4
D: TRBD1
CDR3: CAWGQGLGVEKLFF
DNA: TGTGCCTGGGGACAGGGGTTAGGGGTTGAAAAACTGTTTTTT

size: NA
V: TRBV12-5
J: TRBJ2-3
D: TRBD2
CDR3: CASGFSGLAYTQYF
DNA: TGTGCTAGTGGTTTCTCCGGACTAGCCTATACGCAGTATTTT

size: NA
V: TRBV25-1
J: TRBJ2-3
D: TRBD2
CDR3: CASTPSGRTDTQYF
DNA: TGTGCCAGCACCCCTAGCGGGAGGACAGATACGCAGTATTTT

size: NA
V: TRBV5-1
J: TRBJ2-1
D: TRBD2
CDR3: CASSSRLAGANEQFF
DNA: TGCGCCAGCAGCTCAAGACTAGCGGGGGCCAATGAGCAGTTCTTC

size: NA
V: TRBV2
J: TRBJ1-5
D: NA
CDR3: CASSEREWRANQPQHF
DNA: TGTGCCAGCAGTGAACGGGAGTGGCGGGCCAATCAGCCCCAGCATTTT

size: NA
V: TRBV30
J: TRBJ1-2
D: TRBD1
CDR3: CAWRKGQGQSDYGYTF
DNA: TGTGCCTGGAGAAAGGGACAGGGTCAGTCGGACTATGGCTACACCTTC

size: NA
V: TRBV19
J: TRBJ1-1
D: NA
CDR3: CATPGGARGRDTEAFF
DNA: TGTGCCACCCCGGGGGGGGCACGAGGGAGGGACACTGAAGCTTTCTTT

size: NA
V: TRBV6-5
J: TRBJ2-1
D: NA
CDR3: CASSSFGGAMGEQFF
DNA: TGTGCCAGCAGCTCCTTCGGAGGGGCGATGGGTGAGCAGTTCTTC

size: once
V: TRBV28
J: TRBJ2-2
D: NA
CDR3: CASRRTGELFF
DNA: TGTGCCAGCAGAAGGACCGGGGAGCTGTTTTTT

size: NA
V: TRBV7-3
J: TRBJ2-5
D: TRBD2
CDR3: CASSPGGAPIETQYF
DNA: TGTGCCAGCAGCCCGGGGGGGGCCCCGATCGAGACCCAGTACTTC

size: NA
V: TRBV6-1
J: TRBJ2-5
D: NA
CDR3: CASSHAQGSGETQYF
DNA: TGTGCCAGCAGCCACGCGCAGGGGTCGGGAGAGACCCAGTACTTC

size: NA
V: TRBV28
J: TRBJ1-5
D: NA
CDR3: CASSGGNQPQHF
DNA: TGTGCCAGCTCTGGAGGGAATCAGCCCCAGCATTTT

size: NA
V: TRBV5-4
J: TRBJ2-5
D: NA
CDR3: CASSLLGVGETQYF
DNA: TGTGCCAGCAGCTTGTTGGGGGTGGGGGAGACCCAGTACTTC

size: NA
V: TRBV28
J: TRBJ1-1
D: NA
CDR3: CASSLSGRNTEAFF
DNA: TGTGCCAGCAGTTTATCTGGCAGGAACACTGAAGCTTTCTTT

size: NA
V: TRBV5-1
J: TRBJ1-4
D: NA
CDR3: CASSLGAQEKLFF
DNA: TGCGCCAGCAGCTTGGGGGCGCAGGAAAAACTGTTTTTT

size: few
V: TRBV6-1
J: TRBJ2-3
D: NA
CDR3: CASSEGREIEQYF
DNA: TGTGCCAGCAGCGAGGGACGGGAGATTGAGCAGTATTTT

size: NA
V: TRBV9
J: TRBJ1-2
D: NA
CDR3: CASSGGRSYGYTF
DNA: TGTGCCAGCAGCGGCGGCAGGAGCTATGGCTACACCTTC

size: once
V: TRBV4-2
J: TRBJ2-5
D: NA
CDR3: CASSQDRNSGPRGQYF
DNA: TGTGCCAGCAGCCAAGATCGGAATAGCGGGCCAAGGGGGCAGTACTTC

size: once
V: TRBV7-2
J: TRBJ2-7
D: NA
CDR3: CASSFQGVHEQYF
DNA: TGTGCCAGCAGTTTCCAGGGAGTCCACGAGCAGTACTTC

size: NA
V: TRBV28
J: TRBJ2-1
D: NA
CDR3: CASSLWEDNEQFF
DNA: TGTGCCAGCAGTTTATGGGAAGACAATGAGCAGTTCTTC

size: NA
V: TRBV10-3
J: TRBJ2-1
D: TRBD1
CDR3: CAISESRGQLGEQFF
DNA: TGTGCCATCAGTGAGTCACGGGGACAGCTTGGCGAGCAGTTCTTC

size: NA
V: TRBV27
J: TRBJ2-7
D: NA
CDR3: CASSTPLGLPQYF
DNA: TGTGCCAGCAGTACCCCCCTGGGCCTACCCCAGTACTTC

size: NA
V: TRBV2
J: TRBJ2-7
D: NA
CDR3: CASSGFRSYEQYF
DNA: TGTGCCAGCAGTGGGTTTCGCTCCTACGAGCAGTACTTC